The present entry profiles one T cell receptor (beta chain) with its context. This sample is drawn from a study of blood T cell repertoires in COVID-19. V shed 5 bases and J shed 11 bases, with 15 bases lying between them. The length of the CDR3 is 12 residues. Germline CDR1 and CDR2: MGHDK and SYGVNS. Method: immunoSEQ multiplex PCR; TCRdb's copy keeps in-frame clones and lacks some. Among nearly 350,000 clones, roughly 87% were seen once, and the ten largest hold under 1.3%. The gene calls are TRBV25-1 and TRBJ1-1; D ambiguous. The specimen was PBMCs or T cells enriched from blood (not recorded which). This TCR was recovered from a woman in her 30s who had recovered from COVID-19. The CDR3 coding sequence is TGTGCCAGCAGTCGCAGTCCCGAGGCGGCTTTCTTT. It is translated as CASSRSPEAAFF.